The following is a T cell receptor (beta chain) sequence with its context. Its antigen is unknown. The data were obtained in a study of T cell responses to AZD1222 COVID-19 vaccine. Study-level results: Within unmutated variant regions lay the reported targets of nearly half of spike-specific TCRs. In a largely white British group with more females than males, clonal diversity was possibly underestimated. Spike-wide coverage was observed for vaccine-associated CD4 TCRs, with dominant responses at 160-218 and 743-854.

Sequencing used immunoSEQ multiplex PCR; TCRdb keeps in-frame clones, though not all of them. The sample gives 90,000 to 120,000 clones, roughly 87% of which show up once; roughly 5% is in the top ten. The origin of this receptor is an adult who received the AZD1222 COVID-19 vaccine. The sequences come from peripheral blood, collected 28 days after the second AZD1222 dose.

The CDR3 coding sequence is TGTGCCAGCAAGAGTAATGAAAAACTGTTTTTT. Residues: CASKSNEKLFF. The chain has TRBV2 and TRBJ1-4; D remains ambiguous. V was clipped by 7 bases and J by 4 bases, with 4 bases between them. Germline assignment: CDR1 SNHLY and CDR2 FYNNEI. The CDR3 is 11 amino acids.